The clone carrying this T cell receptor beta chain showed up many times. Graves' hyperthyroidism without ophthalmopathy progression within 18 months was termed stable. Patients aged 18 to 65 had newly diagnosed hyperthyroidism of under 2 months' duration. This sample is part of a study of T cells in Graves' hyperthyroidism and ophthalmopathy. Authors of the study amplified TCR beta CDR3 regions from RNA transcripts. RT-PCR in the first round (using the HTBI primer set) targeted the TCR CDR3. TCRdb reanalysed the multiplex PCR reads using MiXCR and keeps one entry per CDR3 protein. The sample shows about 520,000 distinct CDR3 sequences, around 20% of them seen only once. V shed 4 bases and J shed 4 bases, with 10 bases lying between them. This CDR3 contains 14 residues. Germline assignment: CDR1 SNHLY and CDR2 FYNNEI.

The source material was blood. The chain couples TRBV2 to TRBJ2-2; a weak D match, TRBD2 (6 bases). The clonotype was recovered from a man aged 18 to 29 with Graves' hyperthyroidism. The CDR3 protein is CASSGREFTGELFF. In DNA, the CDR3 is TGTGCCAGCAGTGGCCGGGAGTTCACCGGGGAGCTGTTTTTT.